This entry features one T cell receptor beta chain sequence. This clonotype was seen only a few times. Which antigen it targets is not known. Base qualities are not at hand, and no much larger clone is one base apart. The CDR3 goes from the cysteine to the phenylalanine over 14 residues. Only the CDR3 DNA stays, 42 bases, in frame from base 1. CDR1 and CDR2, looked up from the germline V gene (reference sequence), are SEHNR and FQNEAQ. The V and J ends are trimmed by 0 bases and 9 bases, leaving 12 bases between them. The data derive from a study of T cells in Graves' hyperthyroidism and ophthalmopathy (dated by TCRdb to between 2019 and 2020). For the wider study: Peripheral blood samples were taken at the time of initial diagnosis, prior to any treatment. To identify distinguishing TCR V-J signatures, a discovery cohort of 100 or so patients was used, comprising roughly 45 with Graves' ophthalmopathy and under 60 with stable Graves' hyperthyroidism. The study also compared thyroid tissue and blood T-cell repertoires from about six Graves' hyperthyroidism patients. The 90 or so discovery patients were randomly split 7:3 into training and test sets. The paper describes TCR Vbeta CDR3 sequencing of 140 or so peripheral blood samples, made up of roughly 40 ophthalmopathy patients, approximately 76 hyperthyroidism patients and 17 progressor patients. Once sampling was done, hyperthyroidism patients were given methimazole at a starting dose of 30 mg daily, whereas ophthalmopathy patients were given high-dose intravenous methylprednisolone. Prospective prediction of ophthalmopathy was tested in an independent validation cohort consisting of some 18 hyperthyroidism patients and about 17 patients who later progressed to ophthalmopathy.

The TCR beta CDR3 regions were amplified from the RNA transcripts. The first round of RT-PCR for the TCR CDR3 was performed with the HTBI primer set and the Qiagen OneStep RT-PCR kit. The libraries were constructed in a second round of multiplex PCR and then size-selected and purified. The libraries were sequenced on an Illumina HiSeq2000 using paired-end 100 bp reads. The published analysis was carried out like this. SOAPnuke was used to process the raw data, with reads discarded if the reads contained adapters or uncalled bases, had a mean Phred below 15, or lacked an exact constant-primer or identifier match. COPE v1.2.5 was used to merge high-quality paired reads, and clonotypes were defined as unique nucleotide sequences. MiTCR v1.1 was used to align clonotypes to the IMGT TRBV, TRBD and TRBJ reference segments. The analysis included only V-J combinations with a frequency above 0.0001, which together covered 98% to 99.2% of the repertoires. The TCS score was defined as F50 (clonal expansion) divided by E x V (chaos), with BLOSUM62-based TCRdist calculated between CDR3 peptides within each V-J. Welch's t-statistics and random forest reduced roughly 530 V-J features to fewer than 15, which were used in a naive Bayes classifier (R e1071). Clones were called with MiXCR by TCRdb after fastp trimmed the public reads at Q25, and only in-frame beta chains were retained. Rows with one shared CDR3 protein collapse into an entry with the most common genes and DNA. TCRdb, not the authors, supplied the V and J calls. The sample contains about 460,000 distinct CDR3 sequences, approximately 23% of them found a single time. The ten top clones hold approximately 49% of the sample.

Moderately to severely active disease, a Clinical Activity Score of at least 3, a NOSPECS grade of at least 4, and a duration under 3 months were present in ophthalmopathy patients. The study excluded patients with uncontrolled infections, other autoimmune diseases, pregnancy or lactation. Diagnoses were based on clinical symptoms, serum thyroxine and TRAb, thyroid ultrasound and orbital computed tomography. PBMCs were isolated from roughly 10 ml of fresh peripheral blood by Ficoll-Paque density gradient centrifugation. Total RNA was extracted using Trizol reagent, and RNA quality was assessed on an Agilent 2100 Bioanalyzer. What the research found in general, with its limitations: In cross-validation, a model built on a 13 V-J signature told ophthalmopathy apart from stable hyperthyroidism with approximately 90% sensitivity and approximately 81% specificity, and in testing the same model reached 80%/75%. In validation, the model predicted progression to ophthalmopathy a median of about 6.5 months before onset, with over 55% sensitivity and roughly 79% specificity. No statistical method was used to set the sample size in advance, and investigators knew the group allocation. Most expanded thyroid clonotypes (frequency above 0.001) were also detected in blood, a finding suggesting that blood repertoires may reflect thyroid immune responses.

The rearranged chain carries TRBV7-9 and TRBJ2-1; no confident D gene assignment can be made. This sequence was found in a woman between 65 and 79 years old with Graves' ophthalmopathy. The sequencing sample was made of blood. The CDR3 amino acid sequence is: CASSLARGTGEQFF. The DNA reads as follows: TGTGCCAGCAGCTTAGCGCGAGGAACCGGTGAGCAGTTCTTC.